The 17 T cell receptor beta chains below come from one sample, sequenced in a study of regulatory T cells in long-lasting Graves disease. Combining iRepertoire HTBI primers with Arm-PCR of CDR3 regions, the authors built TCR beta libraries. TCRdb recomputed calls from the multiplex PCR reads with MiXCR, one row per CDR3 protein. The sample carries 400,000 to 600,000 distinct CDR3 sequences, 20% to 25% recorded once. Time point of the sample: persistent/refractory GD, antithyroid drugs over 5 years with positive TRAb. The authors made the TCR library using RNA they extracted from PBMCs. The input for sequencing was peripheral blood mononuclear cells (PBMCs), taken when the disease was refractory, from a patient treated with antithyroid drugs. Source of these receptors: a female donor with Graves disease.

The rearrangement joins TRBV11-3 to TRBJ2-1; 12 nucleotides align to TRBD2. The CDR3 extends over 15 amino acids. Germline V gene lookup returns CDR1 SGHNT and CDR2 YENEEA. V gave up 5 bases and J gave up 4 bases; unmatched junction bases: 3. DNA for the CDR3: TGTGCCAGCAGCATCGGACTAGCGGGGTACAATGAGCAGTTCTTC. Protein: CASSIGLAGYNEQFF.

V is TRBV27 and J is TRBJ2-7, with 7 positions matching TRBD2. V lost 0 bases to trimming and J lost 2 bases; unmatched junction nucleotides: 4. Germline-derived CDR1 and CDR2 are MNHEY and SMNVEV (reference sequence). The CDR3 runs 15 residues. CDR3 bases: TGTGCCAGCAGTTTATCGGGAGGGACTCCCTACGAGCAGTACTTC. Amino acid sequence: CASSLSGGTPYEQYF.

This clonotype showed up many times. The gene calls are TRBV27 and TRBJ2-7; maybe TRBD1 (6 bases). Germline CDR1 reads MNHEY; CDR2 reads SMNVEV (reference sequence). This CDR3 has 13 amino acids. V was pared by 6 bases and J by 5 bases, with 14 bases between. As DNA, the CDR3 is TGTGCCAGCAGCGACCGGGACATAGACGAGCAGTACTTC. It translates to CASSDRDIDEQYF.

This clonotype has a count of ten or more. V usage is TRBV5-1 and J usage is TRBJ1-2; tentative D call: TRBD1 (5 bases). The germline V gene has CDR1 SGHRS and CDR2 YFSETQ. With 4 bases removed from V and 3 bases from J, the gap between germline ends came to 13 bases. The CDR3 length is 14 residues. CDR3 amino acids: CASSPTGTDYGYTF. The CDR3 DNA reads as TGCGCCAGCAGCCCAACCGGGACGGACTATGGCTACACCTTC. The variable domain in full, with the rest retrieved from reference TRBV5-1 and TRBJ1-2, is KAGVTQTPRYLIKTRGQQVTLSCSPISGHRSVSWYQQTPGQGLQFLFEYFSETQRNKGNFPGRFSGRQFSNSRSEMNVSTLELGDSALYLCASSPTGTDYGYTFGSGTRLTVV.

In DNA form, the CDR3 reads TGTGCCAGCAGCTTCCCGGCTTCGTGCGAGCAGTACTTC. It yields the protein CASSFPASCEQYF. The gene calls are TRBV7-9 and TRBJ2-7; D unclear. Trimming took 3 bases from V and 6 from J, leaving 12 bases between them. Looked up from germline, CDR1 is SEHNR and CDR2 is FQNEAQ (reference sequence). This CDR3 contains 13 residues.

This clonotype was observed at least ten times. The chain uses TRBV29-1 and TRBJ1-6; D not resolved. With 3 bases removed from V and 5 bases from J, the gap between germline ends came to 8 bases. This CDR3 is built from 13 residues. CDR1 is SQVTM, CDR2 ANQGSEA, per germline. The CDR3 region is CSVDLGDNSPLHF. CDR3 in DNA: TGCAGCGTTGACTTGGGTGATAATTCACCCCTCCACTTT.

As to this clonotype: A much larger clone lies a single base off, so this may be a read error. The chain has TRBV29-1 and TRBJ1-1; D might be TRBD1 (5 bases). The CDR3 consists of 14 residues. Trimming removed 4 bases at V and 0 bases at J, with 12 bases between. Germline CDR1 and CDR2: SQVTM and ANQGSEA. CDR3 sequence reads: CSVGVGTVNTEAFF. In nucleotides, the CDR3 is TGCAGCGTTGGAGTTGGGACTGTGAACACTGAAGCTTTCTTT.

V is TRBV15 and J is TRBJ1-5, with D unresolved. Trimming took 0 bases from V and 6 from J, leaving 6 bases between them. Germline-derived CDR1 and CDR2 are LNHNV and YYDKDF (reference sequence). The CDR3 runs to 13 residues. The CDR3: CATSRDMSQPQHF. CDR3 DNA sequence: TGTGCCACCAGCAGAGATATGAGTCAGCCCCAGCATTTT.

The DNA for the CDR3 is TGTGCCAGTACGGGAGGGGCTAGCGGGGGGGAGGGTGAGCAGTTCTTC. Its translation: CASTGGASGGEGEQFF. The V gene is TRBV6-1, the J gene TRBJ2-1; TRBD2 matches 12 bases. The J segment lost 9 bases and the V segment lost 9 bases, leaving 15 bases of the junction unmatched. This CDR3 is built from 16 residues. Germline V CDR1 and CDR2: MNHNS, SASEGT.

Ten or more counts support this clonotype. This chain connects TRBV28 to TRBJ1-6; D might be TRBD1 (5 bases). The CDR3 spans 13 residues. Trimming cost V 5 bases and J 7 bases, with 9 bases left between them. Germline V gene lookup returns CDR1 MDHEN and CDR2 SYDVKM. The CDR3 nucleotides read TGTGCCAGCAGTGGGACCTCGAATTCACCCCTCCACTTT. Its translation is CASSGTSNSPLHF.

As to this clonotype: Since a much larger clone is just one base distant, this may be a read error. The conserved closing phenylalanine or tryptophan is absent in this CDR3, likely reflecting a read error. This chain joins TRBV20-1 and TRBJ2-5, with a possible D match to TRBD1 (5 bases). Germline CDR1 is DFQATT and CDR2 is SNEGSKA (reference sequence). Trimming pared 6 bases from V and 2 bases from J, leaving 16 bases between. The CDR3 spans 14 residues. CDR3 nucleotide sequence: TGCAGTGCCATATCAGGGCCGGCACAAGAGACCCAGTACTCC. It codes for CSAISGPAQETQYS.

At least ten counts were recorded for this clonotype. The J gene is TRBJ1-1, the V gene TRBV2; 11 nucleotides agree with TRBD1. Per germline, CDR1 SNHLY and CDR2 FYNNEI. This CDR3 has 14 amino acids. J gave up 3 bases and V 6 bases, and 3 bases lay outside the gene matches. The CDR3 DNA is TGTGCCAGCAGCGGGGGACAGGGGGACACTGAAGCTTTCTTT. It yields the protein CASSGGQGDTEAFF. The full variable domain, with the rest looked up from reference TRBV2 and TRBJ1-1, is EPEVTQTPSHQVTQMGQEVILRCVPISNHLYFYWYRQILGQKVEFLVSFYNNEISEKSEIFDDQFSVERPDGSNFTLKIRSTKLEDSAMYFCASSGGQGDTEAFFGQGTRLTVV.

The genes are TRBV12-3 or TRBV12-4 and TRBJ2-1, with TRBD2 matching 12 bases. The CDR3 is made up of 15 amino acids. V shed 3 bases, J shed 4 bases, and the junction held 1 base outside the gene matches. CDR3 sequence (DNA): TGTGCCAGCAGTTTCGGACTAGCGGGATACAATGAGCAGTTCTTC. It yields the protein CASSFGLAGYNEQFF.

This clonotype was recorded a few times. This rearrangement joins TRBV6-5 to TRBJ2-1; 10 nucleotides match TRBD2. The junction had 6 bases not matched to a gene; V was cut back by 2 bases and J by 5 bases. The length of the CDR3 is 16 residues. Per germline, CDR1 MNHEY and CDR2 SVGAGI. The chain's CDR3 is CASSYILAGVNNEQFF. In DNA form, the CDR3 reads TGTGCCAGCAGTTACATTCTAGCGGGAGTGAACAATGAGCAGTTCTTC.

Concerning this clonotype: This clone may be a read error of a much larger clone one base away. The chain employs TRBV12-3 or TRBV12-4 and TRBJ1-2; D is undetermined. The length of the CDR3 is 16 residues. Trimming removed 5 bases from V and 4 bases from J, with 20 bases in between. DNA of the CDR3: TGTGCCAGCAGTCACAGCACAGAGACCGCTAGCTATGGCTACACCTTC. Encoded protein: CASSHSTETASYGYTF.

In this sample, this clonotype turned up a few times. The chain uses TRBV6-1 and TRBJ1-1; 7 bases are shared with TRBD1. The germline CDR1 and CDR2 sequences are MNHNS and SASEGT. The V and J ends lost 5 bases and 0 bases, in that order; junction bases with no gene match: 9. This CDR3 comprises 16 residues. In DNA form, the CDR3 reads TGTGCCAGCAGTCGTCCCGGGACAGTCATGAACACTGAAGCTTTCTTT. It is translated as CASSRPGTVMNTEAFF.

As to this clonotype: A single base separates this from a much larger clone, so it may be a read error. The CDR3 carries no conserved terminal phenylalanine or tryptophan, so it likely arises from a read error. The rearrangement links TRBV6-5 to TRBJ1-1; tentative D call: TRBD1 (6 bases). The V gene's germline CDR1 is MNHEY and CDR2 SVGAGI. CDR3 length equals 14 residues. The V end was cut by 4 bases, the J end by 5 bases, with 14 bases between. The CDR3, as DNA: TGTGCCAGCAGTTCCCCCGGGCAGGGGACTGAAGCTTTCCTT. Protein sequence: CASSSPGQGTEAFL.